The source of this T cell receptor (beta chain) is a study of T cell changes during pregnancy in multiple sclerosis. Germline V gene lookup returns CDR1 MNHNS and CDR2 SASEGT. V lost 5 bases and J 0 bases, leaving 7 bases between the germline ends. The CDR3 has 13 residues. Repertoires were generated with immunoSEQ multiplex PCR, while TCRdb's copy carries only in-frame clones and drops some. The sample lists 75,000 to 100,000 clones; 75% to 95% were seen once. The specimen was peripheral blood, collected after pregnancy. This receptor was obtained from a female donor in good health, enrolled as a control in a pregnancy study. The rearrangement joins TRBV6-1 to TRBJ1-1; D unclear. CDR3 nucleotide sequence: TGTGCCAGCAGTTCCCAAATGAACACTGAAGCTTTCTTT. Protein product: CASSSQMNTEAFF.